Sequencing of this T cell receptor beta chain was carried out in a study of cytomegalovirus exposure and HLA in healthy donors. Across the whole study: Unique TCR beta sequences numbering approximately 100 million came from some 200 million T cells in an earlier analysis.

The PCR contained 60 Vbeta and 13 Jbeta primers. The data were produced by immunoSEQ multiplex PCR, yet TCRdb's version contains in-frame clones alone and is incomplete. Recorded here are around 75,000 clones; the top ten clones represent about 1.5%. The CDR3 is made up of 14 amino acids. Germline CDR1 SGHVS, CDR2 FQNEAQ. The V and J ends lost 1 base and 3 bases respectively, with 9 bases between them. This TCR derives from a woman aged 55-75 years in good health and CMV-seronegative. The rearrangement links TRBV7-8 to TRBJ2-5, with a tentative D call TRBD2 (5 bases). Source material: PBMCs. The CDR3 DNA is TGTGCCAGCAGCTTAGGTCTAGCTAAAGAGACCCAGTACTTC. This translates into CASSLGLAKETQYF.